A single sample gave rise to the 13 T cell receptor beta chains below, sequenced in a study of identical twins. TCRdb processed the 5' RACE reads anew with MiXCR; each CDR3 protein has one entry. The sample has 1,800,000 or so distinct CDR3 sequences, about 30% seen once. The specimen was cord blood. The receptors stem from a newborn girl in good health.

This clonotype was observed a handful of times. This chain joins TRBV28 and TRBJ2-3; 10 nucleotides match TRBD1. The CDR3 is made up of 15 amino acids. Germline assignment: CDR1 MDHEN and CDR2 SYDVKM. After removal of 6 bases from V and 2 bases from J, the junction contained 5 bases not matched to a gene. This CDR3 is CASSPDRGITDTQYF. CDR3 nucleotides: TGTGCCAGCAGCCCGGACAGGGGGATCACAGATACGCAGTATTTT.

This clonotype came up many times. This sequence joins TRBV29-1 and TRBJ2-3; TRBD2 matches 9 bases. The CDR3 is made up of 14 amino acids. Germline loops: CDR1 SQVTM, CDR2 ANQGSEA. Trimming cost V 5 bases and J 2 bases; bases outside gene matches: 5. The CDR3 reads CSVNGGGVTDTQYF. Written as DNA, the CDR3 is TGCAGCGTTAATGGCGGGGGGGTCACAGATACGCAGTATTTT.

This clonotype was observed many times. The chain combines TRBV10-3 with TRBJ2-5, with no clear D. The CDR3 is 13 residues long. V lost 4 bases and J lost 7, with 13 bases in between. CDR1 and CDR2 from the germline V gene are ENHRY and SYGVKD. The CDR3 DNA follows: TGTGCCATCAGTGTCCCACCTTTGGGGACCCAGTACTTC. Translated: CAISVPPLGTQYF.

The V gene is TRBV27, the J gene TRBJ1-4, with a possible D match to TRBD1 (5 bases). The germline V gene encodes CDR1 MNHEY and CDR2 SMNVEV (reference sequence). The CDR3 totals 15 residues. V was shortened by 5 bases and J by 5 bases, with 15 bases between the two germline ends. CDR3 sequence reads: CASSRSGTLNEKLFF. In DNA form, the CDR3 reads TGTGCCAGCAGTCGTTCCGGGACTCTAAATGAAAAACTGTTTTTT.

This clonotype was picked up a small number of times. The J gene is TRBJ2-5, the V gene TRBV20-1; 11 nucleotides match TRBD2. The DNA end is a closer match to TRBJ2-7, so the J assignment may be wrong. Looked up from germline, CDR1 is DFQATT and CDR2 is SNEGSKA (reference sequence). The CDR3 sequence is 12 residues long. CDR3 protein: CSAPGTSGEQYF. The CDR3 nucleotides read TGCAGTGCCCCCGGGACTAGCGGCGAGCAGTACTTC.

The V and J genes are TRBV6-5 and TRBJ1-2; the D gene is possibly TRBD1 (5 bases). CDR3 size: 15 residues. Trimming removed 4 bases from V and 7 bases from J, with 19 bases in between. Germline values: CDR1 MNHEY, CDR2 SVGAGI. As DNA, the CDR3 is TGTGCCAGCAGTTTTACCAACGGGGCCGGGGGTGGCTACACCTTC. The encoded protein is CASSFTNGAGGGYTF.

This chain joins TRBV29-1 and TRBJ2-1; D is unresolved. Looked up from germline, CDR1 is SQVTM and CDR2 is ANQGSEA. CDR3 length: 11 amino acids. V was cut by 7 bases and J by 5 bases, with 9 bases left in between. The DNA of the CDR3 is TGCAGCGCGCCAGCGAACAATGAGCAGTTCTTC. Protein product: CSAPANNEQFF.

This clonotype came up a few times. This chain uses TRBV12-3 or TRBV12-4 with TRBJ2-1, with 13 nucleotides matching TRBD2. Trimming took 5 bases from V and 4 from J; bases not matched to a gene: 5. This CDR3 is 16 amino acids long. CDR3 residues: CASSEGTSGIYNEQFF. The CDR3 DNA reads TGTGCCAGCAGTGAAGGGACTAGCGGGATTTACAATGAGCAGTTCTTC.

As for this clonotype: Given a much more abundant clone one base away, this may be a read error. The gene calls are TRBV5-1 and TRBJ2-7, with 7 positions matching TRBD1. The trim removed 3 bases at V and 3 bases at J, leaving 6 bases unmatched. This CDR3 contains 14 residues. CDR1 and CDR2 (germline): SGHRS, YFSETQ. CDR3 bases: TGCGCCAGCAGCTGGGACAGAACACTCTACGAGCAGTACTTC. Translated: CASSWDRTLYEQYF.

This clonotype was seen a handful of times. This rearrangement joins TRBV5-1 to TRBJ1-4; D is unclear. Trimming pared 5 bases from V and 7 bases from J, leaving 9 bases between. The CDR3 is 12 amino acids. Germline V gene lookup returns CDR1 SGHRS and CDR2 YFSETQ. The CDR3 sequence: CASSTTSEKLFF. The DNA for the CDR3 is TGCGCCAGCAGTACAACGAGTGAAAAACTGTTTTTT.

The chain joins TRBV12-5 to TRBJ2-3; 10 nucleotides match TRBD2. Germline V CDR1 and CDR2: LGHNT, FRNRAP. The V and J ends lost 7 bases and 2 bases, in that order; junction bases with no gene match: 12. The CDR3 totals 17 residues. In nucleotides, the CDR3 is TGTGCTAGTGCCCCGGAGCGACTAGCGGGTCTCACAGATACGCAGTATTTT. This sequence encodes CASAPERLAGLTDTQYF.

This clonotype was seen ten or more times. The CDR3 sequence: CSVELAGYASDTQYF. CDR3 sequence (DNA): TGCAGCGTTGAGCTAGCGGGATACGCGTCAGATACGCAGTATTTT. The rearrangement uses TRBV29-1 and TRBJ2-3, with 9 bases identical to TRBD2. The junction had 8 bases not matched to a gene; V was cut back by 3 bases and J by 4 bases. CDR3 length: 15 amino acids. Germline CDR1 SQVTM, CDR2 ANQGSEA.

The chain joins TRBV20-1 to TRBJ2-3; 9 positions agree with TRBD2. This CDR3 is 16 amino acids long. CDR1 and CDR2 from the germline V gene are DFQATT and SNEGSKA (reference sequence). Unmatched junction bases numbered 5, after V lost 0 bases and J lost 1 base. Here the CDR3 reads CSARDGTSTGTDTQYF. CDR3 DNA sequence: TGCAGTGCTAGAGATGGGACTAGCACTGGCACAGATACGCAGTATTTT.